This TCR beta chain was observed in a study of cytomegalovirus exposure and HLA in healthy donors (dated by TCRdb to 2015 to 2018). Regarding the research as a whole: In an earlier analysis of around 540 of the donors, about 260 Gb of sequence data and 100 million or so unique TCR beta sequences from some 170 million T cells were reported. In the later analysis, no new phenotypic data were used to find candidate immune exposures; instead, reliance was placed on TCR beta sequences and their occurrence across donors. The study aimed to test whether signatures of past pathogen exposure could be identified by cataloging public T cell receptors. Alongside the repertoire data, information on donor age, sex, ethnicity and CMV serostatus was compiled. Class I and class II HLA loci were covered by the typing at four-digit resolution. Using immunosequencing, the study profiled T cell repertoires from 500 to 800 subjects and related those repertoires to cytomegalovirus serostatus. On average, over 200,000 unique TCR beta nucleotide sequences were sequenced per donor among 300 to 500 genotyped donors of the cohort, with around 19% of those sequences being non-productive. Of the roughly 420 genotyped donors, 81% were placed in the genetic ancestry cluster associated with self-reported Caucasian donors. Genome-wide SNP genotypes for about 65% of the roughly 670 donors were used in a later genetic analysis, which treated that subset as a discovery cohort. Besides the first cohort of about 730 subjects, a separate validation cohort made up of over 100 different subjects was used. Approximately 310 gigabases of sequencing data and around 85 million unique TCR sequences made up an early release that covered approximately 700 HLA-typed donors. All discovery cohort repertoires had been generated using a single sequencing platform. In an earlier analysis of roughly 580 of the donors, high-throughput TCR beta sequencing was used to judge whether each TCR beta V gene segment behaved as functional or pseudogenic. To predict cytomegalovirus infection status, the study brought together high-throughput TCR immunosequencing, statistical association of individual TCRs with disease status, and machine learning. To study patterns of TCR occurrence, a later analysis re-analyzed previously published TCR beta repertoires from 600 to 750 donors and added high-resolution HLA genotyping. The number of typed donors differed by locus: 629-630 for A, B, C, DRB1 and DQB1; 500 to 550 for DQA1; roughly 600 for DPA1; and about 450 for DPB1. Several DR-DQ haplotypes were treated as single units for association and clustering because of strong linkage in the cohort. General findings and caveats noted by the study authors: For the cohort, immune exposure information was limited to CMV serostatus. Because HLA typing was missing for some donors at each locus, association tests included only the typed subset. Specific HLA alleles were associated with over 15,000 TCR beta sequences at a false discovery rate of 0.05 in a later analysis. According to a later analysis, parvovirus B19, influenza, CMV and Epstein-Barr virus appeared linked to several top co-occurrence clusters. A few of the identified cytomegalovirus-associated TCR beta chains were confirmed in vitro to be specific for cytomegalovirus antigens. When HLA alleles, especially DR and DQ, strongly co-occurred, TCR associations were difficult to assign to individual alleles. The authors suggested that the approach could potentially be generalized to other disease states and immunological phenotypes. Over 15 rarely observed V segments, including chromosome 9 orphons, were excluded from the earlier analysis of approximately 600 of the donors because counts were too low. A group of highly shared sequence variants was considered likely to be a technical artifact of the sequencing pipeline. Most CMV-associated TCR beta chains appeared to be HLA-restricted in a later analysis, and the HLA associations seemed to be driven largely by CMV exposure. A further reported finding was that TCR beta sequences accurately predicted the HLA-A and HLA-B alleles for most subjects in the first cohort. According to a later analysis, TCR association rates differed among HLA loci, with DRB1 alleles showing the most associated TCRs and HLA-C alleles showing the fewest. Presence/absence analyses assumed roughly uniform sequencing depth across donors, an assumption that may not hold. In a later genetic analysis, fewer N-insertions in productive TCRs were reported among donors in an Asian-associated ancestry cluster than the roughly 640-donor mean. In both the original and validation cohorts, the classifier was reported to diagnose cytomegalovirus status with high specificity and sensitivity. In this cohort, only TCR beta chains were sequenced, and detectable features were limited by the absence of alpha or paired-chain data. Most TCR sequences were observed very rarely across donors, whereas some public TCRs were present in many individuals. Correlated functional status among segregating V segments might reflect linkage disequilibrium, but an unknown experimental factor could not be ruled out. The study listed approximately 150 TCR beta chains as associated with cytomegalovirus. A later analysis found that HLA-associated TCR beta chains were more clonally expanded and had lower generation probabilities than equally common non-associated chains. Some IMGT-functional V segments, including TRBV6-2 and TRBV6-3, could not be told apart with the 87-base-pair reads, so those segments were excluded. Broadly in line with IMGT annotations, most TCR beta V segments showed up in productive rearrangements about 87% or about 30% of the time in an earlier analysis of roughly 590 of the donors. V-gene and J-gene trimming of TCR beta chains was associated with a missense DCLRE1C variant in a later genetic analysis, and the association was replicated in an independent cohort.

In total, over 600 healthy bone marrow donors made up the cohort. At the time of sampling, all cohort members were nominally healthy, though unrecorded immune exposures were likely present. The donor was CMV seropositive and belonged to the group of more than 250 seropositive cohort members. A peripheral blood sample was collected from each donor, and TCR beta sequencing was performed on peripheral blood mononuclear cells. Genomic DNA extraction from the blood cell samples was performed with the Qiagen DNeasy Blood Extraction Kit. The library came from the immunoSEQ multiplex PCR assay. The multiplex PCR relied on a mix of 60 forward primers for TCR Vbeta segments and 13 reverse primers for TCR Jbeta segments. The CDR3 region of rearranged TCR beta genes was amplified from genomic DNA with a multiplex PCR assay. On the Illumina HiSeq System, the amplified TCR beta libraries were sequenced as 87-base-pair reads. On the authors' methods: Across the 600 to 700 repertoires, a later analysis counted 60 million to 90 million unique TCR beta chains, 9.5 million to 13 million of which were shared by at least two donors. To remove PCR and sequencing errors, raw reads were error-corrected and collapsed into unique sequences using a nearest-neighbor algorithm that merged closely related sequences. Alignment of CDR3 sequences to IMGT reference sequences was used to assign V, D and J gene segments. For a sequence to be retained, a match of at least six nucleotides to both a V gene segment and a J gene segment was required. A rearrangement counted as productive if the CDR3 had no stop codons and remained in frame with V and J, and every other rearrangement counted as non-productive. Following IMGT convention, CDR3 was defined as the stretch from the second conserved V-encoded cysteine up to the conserved J-encoded phenylalanine. Sequences without an unambiguous match to a single V gene segment were excluded from the earlier analysis of approximately 600 of the donors. In an earlier analysis of about 590 of the donors, a V segment was called functional when productive rearrangements were above 56.7%, and segregating when the standard deviation between donors exceeded 5%. To diagnose cytomegalovirus status from the catalog of TCR beta chain sequences, a statistical classification framework was built. A later analysis assigned V and J genes by comparing TCR nucleotide sequences with IMGT/GENE-DB human TR gene sequences. In a later analysis, CDR3 sequences and most-parsimonious VDJ recombination scenarios were assigned using the TCRdist pipeline. A later analysis defined each TCR beta chain by its CDR3 amino acid sequence plus V-gene family, and excluded reads lacking a unique V-gene family. In a later analysis, fewer than 600 highly shared, low-generation-probability nucleotide sequences were removed to address suspected cross-contamination and a sequencing artifact. In a later analysis, a clonal expansion index for each public chain was calculated from normalized within-repertoire ranks of inferred template counts. In a later analysis, generation probabilities were computed with a VDJ recombination model fitted to out-of-frame rearrangements, and the resulting probabilities were checked against IGoR. In a later analysis, TCR-TCR, TCR-HLA and TCR-CMV co-occurrence was scored with hypergeometric tests, and a repertoire-size bias correction was applied to TCR pairs. A later analysis estimated false discovery rates by permuting HLA or CMV assignments 20 times. In a later analysis, co-occurring TCRs were grouped using DBSCAN, and TCRdist sequence similarity was added for clustering within HLA-allele-positive subsets. Repertoires with fewer than 30,000 or more than 120,000 public chains, plus five repertoires with anomalous nucleotide sharing, were excluded from co-occurrence clustering. TCRdb's version of the immuneACCESS table is confined to in-frame rearrangements and falls short of the full clone set. An unresolved V gene accounts for under half of the shortfall where checked; the remainder is of unknown origin. V and J calls and clone size follow that table, whereas D and trimming were derived from the DNA. The table for this sample lists 75,000 to 100,000 clones; 65% to 85% of them were counted only once. 15% to 20% of the sample comes from the top ten.

The germline V gene gives CDR1 as SGHDT and CDR2 as YYEEEE. CDR3 length: 12 amino acids, cysteine to phenylalanine. The only DNA kept is the CDR3, 36 bases in frame from the first base. Cut back by 4 bases and 8 bases, the V and J ends lie 12 bases apart. A note on this clone: The antigen it recognizes is unknown. No base quality values were provided; no much bigger clone lies one nucleotide off. Other DNA sequences within the sample encode an identical CDR3.

This clonotype was sampled from a woman aged 55-75 years in good health and CMV-seropositive. The sequenced sample was PBMCs. The chain employs TRBV5-6 and TRBJ1-2, and the D gene may be TRBD1, 5 bases matching. The sequenced DNA: TGTGCCAGCAGCCCGGGGGTTGGCGGCTACACCTTC. The resulting protein is CASSPGVGGYTF.